This is a list of T cell receptor beta chains from one sample in a study of blood T cell repertoires in COVID-19. Produced via immunoSEQ multiplex PCR; TCRdb's table is partial and in-frame only. The table includes 350,000 to 550,000 clones, 70% to 90% detected once. Source material: PBMCs or T cells enriched from blood (not recorded which). The receptors derive from a woman aged 18-29 years with acute COVID-19. Both conserved end residues are part of each CDR3. Fields, in order: J gene, V gene, CDR3 protein.

J: TRBJ2-3; V: TRBV12-3/TRBV12-4; CDR3: CASSGRTDTQYF
J: TRBJ1-6; V: TRBV7-2; CDR3: CASSKPGGTLHF
J: TRBJ1-5; V: TRBV19; CDR3: CASSILSGTGAYQPQHF
J: TRBJ2-3; V: TRBV29-1; CDR3: CSVETPPGTDTQYF
J: TRBJ2-2; V: TRBV4-1; CDR3: CASSQYRGSGELFF
J: TRBJ2-7; V: TRBV7-6; CDR3: CASSLAPDSNYEQYF
J: TRBJ2-2; V: TRBV7-9; CDR3: CASSLRDGELFF
J: TRBJ1-2; V: TRBV20-1; CDR3: CRGDRENGYTF
J: TRBJ2-1; V: TRBV7-2; CDR3: CASSLGQKMYNEQFF
J: TRBJ2-1; V: TRBV3-1/TRBV3-2; CDR3: CASSQIDNEQFF
J: TRBJ1-6; V: TRBV3-1/TRBV3-2; CDR3: CASSQERTAGSPLHF
J: TRBJ2-3; V: TRBV28; CDR3: CASSLLTSGGAVDTQYF
J: TRBJ2-1; V: TRBV5-1; CDR3: CASSLGTGGSMSSYNEQFF
J: TRBJ1-2; V: TRBV12-5; CDR3: CASGWEEGGYTF
J: TRBJ2-3; V: TRBV11-2; CDR3: CASSLGLRSDTQYF
J: TRBJ2-1; V: TRBV11-2; CDR3: CASSLEGGTSVLDEQFF
J: TRBJ2-1; V: TRBV6-4; CDR3: CASSDGVQDEQFF
J: TRBJ2-5; V: TRBV3-1/TRBV3-2; CDR3: CASRSGGYQETQYF